The 27 T cell receptor beta chains reported below all come from one sample, sequenced in a study of cytomegalovirus exposure and HLA in healthy donors. PCR primers comprised 60 Vbeta and 13 Jbeta primers. Profiled with immunoSEQ multiplex PCR; TCRdb holds only in-frame clones, not every one. The sample records approximately 150,000 clones, 80% to 85% being singletons. Sample: PBMCs. Every receptor here comes from a young man in good health and CMV-seronegative.

The chain is built from TRBV6-1 and TRBJ2-2; 7 bases are shared with TRBD2. J was trimmed by 4 bases and V by 7 bases; bases with no gene match: 9. Germline CDR1 MNHNS, CDR2 SASEGT. This CDR3 comprises 15 residues. In DNA form, the CDR3 reads TGTGCCAGCATGAAAACTAGCGTAGTCACCGGGGAGCTGTTTTTT. It yields the protein CASMKTSVVTGELFF.

The DNA of the CDR3 is TGTGCCAGCTCTCAGGGGGCTCTCTCCTACGAGCAGTACTTC. It yields the protein CASSQGALSYEQYF. The rearrangement joins TRBV18 to TRBJ2-7; 8 bases agree with TRBD1. The germline V gene encodes CDR1 KGHSH and CDR2 LQKENI. This CDR3 has 14 residues. V trimming: 6 bases; J trimming: 0 bases; junction bases outside the gene matches: 4.

This clone was counted a few times. This chain uses TRBV6-1 with TRBJ2-6, with 7 bases lining up with TRBD1. Trimming took 6 bases from V and 2 from J; bases not matched to a gene: 4. This CDR3 comprises 15 residues. The germline V gene encodes CDR1 MNHNS and CDR2 SASEGT. Here the CDR3 DNA reads TGTGCCAGCAGATTAGACAGGGCTGGGGCCAACGTCCTGACTTTC. This translates into CASRLDRAGANVLTF.

This clone has just one count. CDR3 nucleotides: TGTGCCAGCAGACCACGTGGGGGGACAGGTGGGACCGAGCAGTTCTTC. Translated: CASRPRGGTGGTEQFF. The V and J genes are TRBV7-9 and TRBJ2-1; 8 positions match TRBD1. J gave up 10 bases and V 6 bases, and 17 bases lay outside the gene matches. Germline CDR1 SEHNR, CDR2 FQNEAQ (reference sequence). The CDR3 totals 16 residues.

J is TRBJ1-2 and V is TRBV13, with D possibly matching TRBD1 (6 bases). Deletions cut 4 bases from V and 2 bases from J, with 11 bases between. The CDR3 sequence is 14 residues long. Looked up from germline, CDR1 is PRHDT and CDR2 is FYEKMQ (reference sequence). In nucleotides, the CDR3 is TGTGCCAGCAGCTCCACGACAGGAAACTATGGCTACACCTTC. The encoded protein is CASSSTTGNYGYTF.

This clone was observed a handful of times. The rearrangement joins TRBV7-9 to TRBJ2-5; TRBD2 agrees at 12 bases. Germline V gene lookup returns CDR1 SEHNR and CDR2 FQNEAQ (reference sequence). The CDR3 sequence is 17 residues long. The junction had 11 bases not matched to a gene; V was cut back by 4 bases and J by 5 bases. DNA for the CDR3: TGTGCCAGCAGCTCGCCCGCTAGCGGGGGGGCCTGGGAGACCCAGTACTTC. Its protein is CASSSPASGGAWETQYF.

This chain joins TRBV4-2 and TRBJ1-2; TRBD1 aligns across 9 bases. The CDR3 has 13 residues. The V gene end was trimmed by 4 bases and the J gene end by 8 bases; junction bases not matched to a gene: 5. Germline CDR1 and CDR2: LGHNA and YNFKEQ. The CDR3 region has the DNA TGTGCCAGCAGCCCGTGGGACAGGGAAGGCTACACCTTC. It specifies CASSPWDREGYTF.

This chain links TRBV6-1 with TRBJ1-5; 11 nucleotides match TRBD1. This CDR3 is built from 17 residues. From germline, CDR1 is MNHNS and CDR2 SASEGT. V shed 5 bases, J shed 0 bases, and the junction held 6 bases outside the gene matches. In DNA form, the CDR3 reads TGTGCCAGCAGTAAAGGGACAGGGGGTAATAGCAATCAGCCCCAGCATTTT. The encoded protein is CASSKGTGGNSNQPQHF.

V gene TRBV7-9 combines with J gene TRBJ2-1, with D hard to call. This CDR3 contains 13 residues. Germline V CDR1 and CDR2: SEHNR, FQNEAQ (reference sequence). Trimming left V 0 bases short and J 6 bases short, with 6 bases between. The CDR3 is CASSLALTNEQFF. In DNA form, the CDR3 reads TGTGCCAGCAGCTTAGCGCTAACCAATGAGCAGTTCTTC.

The rearrangement uses TRBV2 and TRBJ1-3; D might be TRBD1 (6 bases). The length of the CDR3 is 15 residues. The V and J ends lost 6 bases and 0 bases respectively, with 12 bases between them. Germline V gene data show CDR1 as SNHLY and CDR2 as FYNNEI. The CDR3 DNA follows: TGTGCCAGCAGCGAACAGACAGGCTCTGGAAACACCATATATTTT. This gives the protein CASSEQTGSGNTIYF. The whole variable domain, filled in from reference TRBV2 and TRBJ1-3, reads EPEVTQTPSHQVTQMGQEVILRCVPISNHLYFYWYRQILGQKVEFLVSFYNNEISEKSEIFDDQFSVERPDGSNFTLKIRSTKLEDSAMYFCASSEQTGSGNTIYFGEGSWLTVV.

The chain uses TRBV6-6 and TRBJ1-1, with 7 nucleotides matching TRBD1. This CDR3 is built from 14 residues. The J segment lost 3 bases and the V segment lost 5 bases, leaving 6 bases of the junction unmatched. The germline gives CDR1 MNHNY, CDR2 SVGAGI (reference sequence). The CDR3 DNA reads TGTGCCAGCAGTAGACAACAGGGGTACACTGAAGCTTTCTTT. Translating gives CASSRQQGYTEAFF.

The chain carries TRBV5-6 and TRBJ2-5, with unresolved D. The DNA end is more similar to TRBJ2-7, so the J call may be wrong. CDR1 and CDR2 (germline): SGHDT, YYEEEE. CDR3 length: 12 amino acids. CDR3 DNA: TGTGCCAGCAGCTCTCCCCTCTACGAGCAGTACTTC. Amino acid sequence: CASSSPLYEQYF.

This chain connects TRBV7-8 to TRBJ2-5; D is possibly TRBD2 (7 bases). CDR1 is SGHVS, CDR2 FQNEAQ, per germline. This CDR3 is 15 amino acids long. V dropped 5 bases and J dropped 7 bases, with 20 bases sitting between them. CDR3 sequence reads: CASSLEGGSGGTQYF. The CDR3 DNA reads TGTGCCAGCAGCCTAGAGGGGGGGTCCGGCGGGACCCAGTACTTC.

CDR3 in DNA: TGCAGCGGCCGGGACAGAGGAAACACCATATATTTT. This gives the protein CSGRDRGNTIYF. The chain couples TRBV29-1 to TRBJ1-3; 7 positions agree with TRBD1. CDR1 SQVTM and CDR2 ANQGSEA come from the germline V gene. V gave up 7 bases and J gave up 4 bases; unmatched junction bases: 4. This CDR3 is 12 amino acids long.

This sequence joins TRBV6-4 and TRBJ1-4; D gene unclear. CDR1 MRHNA and CDR2 SNTAGT come from the germline V gene. This CDR3 has 15 residues. V lost 6 bases and J lost 8, with 19 bases in between. The CDR3 is CASRTDLREREKLFF. The CDR3 region has the DNA TGTGCCAGCAGGACCGACCTACGGGAAAGGGAAAAACTGTTTTTT.

This chain joins TRBV6-1 and TRBJ1-4; 7 nucleotides agree with TRBD1. The CDR3 consists of 13 residues. CDR1 is MNHNS and CDR2 is SASEGT in the germline V gene. V was clipped by 6 bases and J by 8 bases; unmatched bases: 6. CDR3 protein: CASRTGFEEKLFF. CDR3 nucleotide sequence: TGTGCCAGCAGGACAGGGTTTGAGGAAAAACTGTTTTTT.

J is TRBJ1-2 and V is TRBV6-1; 7 positions match TRBD1. CDR1 is MNHNS, CDR2 SASEGT, per germline. V gave up 4 bases and J gave up 2 bases; unmatched junction bases: 1. The CDR3 covers 13 residues. Here the CDR3 reads CASSGQGNYGYTF. The DNA for the CDR3 is TGTGCCAGCAGTGGACAGGGAAACTATGGCTACACCTTC.

The chain employs TRBV7-6 and TRBJ2-5, with D possibly called TRBD1 or TRBD2 (5 bases each). Near its end, the DNA agrees better with TRBJ2-7, so the J call may be wrong. The V gene's germline CDR1 is SGHVS and CDR2 FNYEAQ. The CDR3 has 13 amino acids. This CDR3 reads CASSGALGGEQYF. The CDR3 bases are TGTGCCAGCTCCGGGGCCCTTGGGGGCGAGCAGTACTTC.

The V call is TRBV7-2, the J call TRBJ2-7, with D possibly matching TRBD1 (5 bases). Germline-derived CDR1 and CDR2 are SGHTA and FQGNSA. Trimming left V 1 base short and J 3 bases short, with 10 bases between. The CDR3 totals 14 residues. As DNA, the CDR3 is TGTGCCAGCAGCTTAGGTCAGGGCGGCTACGAGCAGTACTTC. It codes for CASSLGQGGYEQYF.

The J gene is TRBJ2-3, the V gene TRBV18, with 9 bases matching TRBD1. The length of the CDR3 is 16 residues. Losses at the gene ends were 0 bases for V and 4 bases for J; bases not matched to a gene: 5. The germline gives CDR1 KGHSH, CDR2 LQKENI. The CDR3 bases are TGTGCCAGCTCACCACCGCGACAGGGGGACTCAGATACGCAGTATTTT. Translated, it gives CASSPPRQGDSDTQYF.

V is TRBV5-4 and J is TRBJ2-5, with 12 bases matching TRBD1. With 2 bases clipped from V and 11 bases from J, the junction kept 10 bases outside the gene matches. The CDR3 consists of 15 residues. In germline, CDR1 is SGHNT, CDR2 YYREEE (reference sequence). The CDR3 loop is CASSFPGQGAEEQYF. CDR3 coding DNA: TGTGCCAGCAGCTTCCCGGGACAGGGGGCGGAAGAGCAGTACTTC.

The V gene is TRBV18, the J gene TRBJ2-1; D is uncertain. This CDR3 contains 17 residues. The ends were cut back, 2 bases at V and 0 bases at J, with 14 bases in the middle. CDR1 KGHSH and CDR2 LQKENI come from the germline V gene. CDR3 protein: CASSPYTVGYSYNEQFF. CDR3 DNA: TGTGCCAGCTCACCATACACAGTCGGATACTCCTACAATGAGCAGTTCTTC.

The J gene is TRBJ1-2, the V gene TRBV4-1, with D perhaps matching TRBD1 (6 bases). V lost 4 bases and J 7 bases, leaving 13 bases between the germline ends. The germline V gene has CDR1 MGHRA and CDR2 YSYEKL. The CDR3 contains 13 residues. The CDR3, as DNA: TGCGCCAGCAGCCCGACAGGTATCGGTGGCTACACCTTC. Its protein is CASSPTGIGGYTF.

This clone was seen more than once but under ten times. This sequence joins TRBV5-1 and TRBJ2-1; D might be TRBD2 (6 bases). The CDR3 has 15 amino acids. Trimming left V 4 bases short and J 7 bases short, with 18 bases between. Germline lookup yields CDR1 SGHRS and CDR2 YFSETQ. The CDR3, as DNA: TGCGCCAGCAGCGGTACTAGCTTATCCGGGAATGAGCAGTTCTTC. Translating gives CASSGTSLSGNEQFF. Supplemented by reference TRBV5-1 and TRBJ2-1, the full variable domain reads KAGVTQTPRYLIKTRGQQVTLSCSPISGHRSVSWYQQTPGQGLQFLFEYFSETQRNKGNFPGRFSGRQFSNSRSEMNVSTLELGDSALYLCASSGTSLSGNEQFFGPGTRLTVL.

In its sample, this clone was seen once. The J gene is TRBJ2-7, the V gene TRBV27; possibly TRBD1 for D (5 bases). V lost 0 bases and J 4 bases, leaving 19 bases between the germline ends. The V gene's germline CDR1 is MNHEY and CDR2 SMNVEV (reference sequence). The CDR3 is made up of 17 amino acids. CDR3 DNA sequence: TGTGCCAGCAGTTTATCAGCCGAGACAGTCGTCATTTACGAGCAGTACTTC. Translation gives CASSLSAETVVIYEQYF.

This clone turned up a few times. This chain joins TRBV6-6 and TRBJ2-7; D remains ambiguous. The CDR3 is 13 residues long. Germline V CDR1 and CDR2: MNHNY, SVGAGI (reference sequence). With 5 bases removed from V and 1 base from J, the gap between germline ends came to 9 bases. The CDR3 sequence is CASSLAQSYEQYF. Written as DNA, the CDR3 is TGTGCCAGCAGTCTCGCCCAGTCCTACGAGCAGTACTTC.

The V and J genes are TRBV7-2 and TRBJ2-2; maybe TRBD2 (5 bases). This CDR3 spans 15 amino acids. V lost 5 bases, J lost 0 bases, and 10 bases lay in between. CDR1 is SGHTA, CDR2 FQGNSA, per germline. DNA of the CDR3: TGTGCCAGCAGCCCTCGGGGATCGAACACCGGGGAGCTGTTTTTT. As protein: CASSPRGSNTGELFF.